Listed below are T cell receptor beta chains from one sample, sequenced in a study of a mutant IDH1 vaccine in newly diagnosed glioma. Repertoires were generated with immunoSEQ multiplex PCR, while TCRdb's copy carries only in-frame clones and drops some. The profile shows about 75,000 clones, 90% to 95% of them singletons. Antigen specificity for these receptors is unknown. The sample was PBMCs, taken from a glioma patient whose treatment included an IDH1 peptide vaccine. Receptors were obtained from a woman between 50 and 59 years old with glioma. CDR3s include the opening cysteine and the closing phenylalanine or tryptophan. The order of the fields is CDR3 protein, V gene.

CASSYGGSGGEEQYF,TRBV5-4
CASSEALPGGNTGELFF,TRBV6-1
CASTRGEQGIIYGYTF,TRBV28
CASSPGTSGYNEQFF,TRBV6-6
CASKPSGNNKNIQYF,TRBV28
CASSEFGSQETQYF,TRBV2
CASSLIGTGGNQPQHF,TRBV5-6
CASSRNSGNTIYF,TRBV5-1
CASRENPGHTDTQYF,TRBV5-1
CASRRTGNTEAFF,TRBV7-9
CASSVRTGGPSNQPQHF,TRBV2
CASSLGSRALTSYEQYF,TRBV7-8
CAIPDPTIAYEQYF,TRBV28
CASSSPPGVSRLF,TRBV28
CASSLATGDTGELFF,TRBV5-1
CAWSGEGGSLGSYNEQFF,TRBV30
CASRLDAGTAYGYTF,TRBV19
CASSVEAENEKLFF,TRBV9
CASSLVPLGRADTQYF,TRBV27
CASSPQEGLPWGTQYF,TRBV5-1
CASSQDQGNYGYTF,TRBV4-2
CASSLGATRNNEQFF,TRBV7-7
CASSSGTGSTDTQYF,TRBV5-1
CASSLQRGAYEQYF,TRBV27
CASSWTATNEKLFF,TRBV7-9
CASTSGQTRWDEQYF,TRBV2
CASSYGTATYEQYF,TRBV6-1
CASSLSGRSTDTQYF,TRBV27
CASRVIGEGTEAFF,TRBV2
CASRDRGNSNQPQHF,TRBV23-1
CAWTNLVGTGDYEQYF,TRBV30
CASSYAGRGQETQYF,TRBV6-5
CASRLPNWTGYTEAFF,TRBV27
CASSRTGDSNSPLHF,TRBV6-5
CASSWSGGNEQFF,TRBV2
CASSSRQGVNEKLFF,TRBV7-9
CASSLNLNEQYF,TRBV11-2
CASSGFDSSYGYTF,TRBV6-1
CASSYRLAGTTDTQYF,TRBV6-6
CASSPRTAEDSPLHF,TRBV5-1
CASSVTGGYEQYF,TRBV7-3
CASSGQLSGANVLTF,TRBV28
CASSRQTGGNQPQHF,TRBV4-1
CASSEYGQGLGGYTF,TRBV25-1
CASSARRGRGLEEKLFF,TRBV5-4
CASSLRFTSTDTQYF,TRBV5-6
CASSFTLEREGLYEQYF,TRBV28
CATGGGNSPLHF,TRBV13